The rows below give T cell receptor beta chains drawn from one sample of a study of blood T cell repertoires in COVID-19. Profiled with immunoSEQ multiplex PCR; TCRdb holds only in-frame clones, not every one. The sample contains fewer than 300,000 clones, approximately 84% of which appear only once. The sequencing input was peripheral blood. All receptors come from a man aged 50 to 60 with COVID-19, enrolled during active disease. The CDR3 runs from the conserved cysteine through the conserved F or W. The D gene is left open where the match is weak. A row's size may be missing; if present it is once, few, many or a size class.

j_gene | abundance | v_gene | d_gene | CDR3aa | CDR3nt
TRBJ2-7 | . | TRBV19 | TRBD2 | CASSTTSGRAYEQYF | TGTGCCAGTAGTACGACTAGCGGGAGGGCCTACGAGCAGTACTTC
TRBJ2-2 | . | TRBV7-8 | . | CASSLVGGDSNTGELFF | TGTGCCAGCAGCTTGGTCGGCGGGGACTCGAACACCGGGGAGCTGTTTTTT
TRBJ2-7 | . | TRBV29-1 | TRBD1 | CSVDTTGAEQYF | TGCAGCGTCGACACTACAGGGGCCGAGCAGTACTTC
TRBJ1-1 | . | TRBV30 | TRBD1 | CAWVGQMNTEAFF | TGTGCCTGGGTGGGACAGATGAACACTGAAGCTTTCTTT
TRBJ1-3 | . | TRBV4-2 | . | CASSQALGTGGNTIYF | TGTGCCAGCAGCCAAGCGTTAGGGACTGGAGGAAACACCATATATTTT
TRBJ1-2 | . | TRBV6-2/TRBV6-3 | . | CASSYSESYGYTF | TGTGCCAGCAGTTATAGTGAGAGCTATGGCTACACCTTC
TRBJ2-5 | . | TRBV5-1 | TRBD1 | CASSAGQGPETQYF | TGCGCCAGCAGCGCGGGACAGGGGCCGGAGACCCAGTACTTC
TRBJ2-1 | . | TRBV7-2 | TRBD2 | CASSARWLAEGNEQFF | TGTGCCAGCAGCGCTAGGTGGCTAGCGGAGGGTAATGAGCAGTTCTTC
TRBJ2-7 | once | TRBV21-1 | . | CASSKAETSSNLPYEQYF | TGTGCCAGCAGCAAAGCCGAGACTAGCTCCAATCTACCCTACGAGCAGTACTTC
TRBJ2-5 | . | TRBV19 | TRBD2 | CASSAAGVAQETQYF | TGTGCCAGTAGTGCAGCGGGAGTAGCCCAAGAGACCCAGTACTTC
TRBJ2-7 | . | TRBV19 | TRBD2 | CASSIKRLAGAEQYF | TGTGCCAGTAGTATAAAGCGGCTAGCGGGAGCCGAGCAGTACTTC
TRBJ2-1 | . | TRBV18 | . | CASSPRPSAQGDNEQFF | TGTGCCAGCTCACCACGGCCTAGCGCCCAGGGGGACAATGAGCAGTTCTTC
TRBJ1-3 | few | TRBV5-5 | . | CASSVGLSGANPNTIYF | TGTGCCAGCAGCGTGGGACTCTCTGGGGCAAACCCAAACACCATATATTTT
TRBJ2-1 | . | TRBV5-1 | TRBD2 | CASRIALAGVSEQFF | TGCGCCAGCAGGATCGCACTAGCGGGGGTCTCGGAGCAGTTCTTC
TRBJ1-1 | few | TRBV15 | . | CATSGEVEYTEAFF | TGTGCCACCAGCGGCGAGGTGGAGTACACTGAAGCTTTCTTT
TRBJ2-2 | . | TRBV5-4 | TRBD1 | CASSSLWTGVAGELFF | TGTGCCAGCAGCTCCCTGTGGACAGGGGTCGCCGGGGAGCTGTTTTTT
TRBJ2-3 | few | TRBV19 | . | CASSRSGEYADTQYF | TGTGCCAGTAGTAGGTCGGGGGAGTACGCAGATACGCAGTATTTT
TRBJ2-1 | once | TRBV5-1 | . | CASSLAVMSSYNEQFF | TGCGCCAGCAGCTTGGCCGTGATGAGCTCCTACAATGAGCAGTTCTTC
TRBJ1-5 | once | TRBV19 | . | CASSDDGLPSNQPQHF | TGTGCCAGTAGCGACGACGGACTCCCTAGCAATCAGCCCCAGCATTTT
TRBJ1-3 | . | TRBV7-2 | TRBD1 | CASSSNTGGDGNTIYF | TGTGCCAGCAGCTCCAACACAGGGGGCGATGGAAACACCATATATTTT
TRBJ2-2 | few | TRBV7-2 | . | CASSLGSNYPYTGELFF | TGTGCCAGCAGCTTAGGATCCAACTACCCCTACACCGGGGAGCTGTTTTTT
TRBJ1-3 | . | TRBV19 | . | CASSRQISGNTIYF | TGTGCCAGTAGTAGACAAATCTCTGGAAACACCATATATTTT
TRBJ1-5 | . | TRBV27 | TRBD1 | CASSAGGGFQPQHF | TGTGCCAGCAGCGCAGGGGGCGGGTTTCAGCCCCAGCATTTT
TRBJ2-2 | . | TRBV28 | . | CASSFQYGGPFLLNTGELFF | TGTGCCAGCAGTTTCCAGTACGGGGGGCCCTTTCTCTTAAACACCGGGGAGCTGTTTTTT
TRBJ1-2 | . | TRBV5-4 | TRBD1 | CASSLAGGNGYTF | TGTGCCAGCAGCTTGGCAGGGGGCAATGGCTACACCTTC
TRBJ1-2 | . | TRBV2 | TRBD1 | CASSQGQGNYGYTF | TGTGCCAGCAGCCAGGGACAGGGGAACTATGGCTACACCTTC
TRBJ1-1 | . | TRBV27 | . | CASSLFVGGEYTEAFF | TGTGCCAGCAGTTTGTTTGTAGGGGGGGAGTACACTGAAGCTTTCTTT
TRBJ1-4 | . | TRBV19 | . | CASRTTAGATNEKLFF | TGTGCCAGTAGAACAACCGCAGGGGCGACTAATGAAAAACTGTTTTTT
TRBJ2-7 | once | TRBV6-5 | TRBD1 | CASRTGLFIYEQYF | TGTGCCAGCAGGACAGGGTTGTTTATCTACGAGCAGTACTTC
TRBJ1-1 | . | TRBV10-3 | . | CVINRDRNTEAFF | TGTGTCATCAACAGAGACCGGAACACTGAAGCTTTCTTT
TRBJ1-1 | . | TRBV2 | TRBD1 | CASSRGQLTEAFF | TGTGCCAGCAGTAGGGGACAGTTGACTGAAGCTTTCTTT
TRBJ2-1 | few | TRBV7-3 | . | CASSLSQGPYNEQFF | TGTGCCAGCAGCCTTTCACAGGGACCCTACAATGAGCAGTTCTTC
TRBJ2-1 | . | TRBV5-8 | TRBD2 | CASSWAIAGAGEQFF | TGTGCCAGCAGCTGGGCGATAGCGGGAGCCGGTGAGCAGTTCTTC
TRBJ2-2 | . | TRBV24-1 | . | CATPPQGRRRSGRTGELFF | TGTGCCACGCCGCCTCAGGGCAGGCGCCGAAGCGGGCGCACCGGGGAGCTGTTTTTT
TRBJ1-1 | . | TRBV18 | TRBD1 | CASSPMTGANTEAFF | TGTGCCAGCTCACCAATGACAGGGGCGAACACTGAAGCTTTCTTT
TRBJ2-5 | . | TRBV2 | . | CASSGGGQLETQYF | TGTGCCAGCAGTGGGGGGGGGCAGCTGGAGACCCAGTACTTC
TRBJ2-3 | . | TRBV19 | TRBD2 | CASSPPLAGVADTQYF | TGTGCCAGTAGCCCGCCCCTAGCGGGAGTGGCGGATACGCAGTATTTT
TRBJ2-1 | . | TRBV6-6 | . | CASSRPGLSSYNEQFF | TGTGCCAGCAGTCGACCGGGACTGAGCTCCTACAATGAGCAGTTCTTC
TRBJ2-1 | . | TRBV6-5 | TRBD2 | CASRGLAGGRNEQFF | TGTGCCAGCAGGGGGCTAGCGGGAGGGCGAAATGAGCAGTTCTTC
TRBJ1-2 | . | TRBV6-5 | . | CASKADNYGYTF | TGTGCCAGCAAAGCCGATAACTATGGCTACACCTTC